Each of the 29 T cell receptor beta chains below was sequenced from the same sample in a study of regulatory T cells in long-lasting Graves disease. CDR3 regions were amplified by Arm-PCR using iRepertoire HTBI primers to build TCR beta libraries. TCRdb re-analysed the multiplex PCR reads in MiXCR, keeping a single row per CDR3 protein. In the table there are approximately 310,000 distinct CDR3 sequences, over 15% of which are singletons. The time point was: newly diagnosed GD, antithyroid drugs for less than 3 months. Isolated PBMC RNA provided the starting material for the TCR library. The source was peripheral blood mononuclear cells (PBMCs), collected at new diagnosis, from a patient treated with antithyroid drugs. These receptors all stem from a female donor with Graves disease.

The table lists this clonotype with many counts. The J gene is TRBJ2-1, the V gene TRBV12-3 or TRBV12-4; 11 bases align to TRBD2. Germline trimming cut 1 base from V and 7 bases from J; bases unmatched to any gene: 6. This CDR3 is 16 amino acids long. For the CDR3, the DNA is TGTGCCAGCAGTTTAGGTAGCGGGAGGGCCGAAAATGAGCAGTTCTTC. Translated: CASSLGSGRAENEQFF.

The table lists this clonotype with a count of one. In this CDR3 the conserved last residue, phenylalanine or tryptophan, is missing, so a read error is likely. The chain couples TRBV9 to TRBJ2-6; TRBD1 matches at 7 bases. In germline, CDR1 is SGDLS, CDR2 YYNGEE. The CDR3 has 21 amino acids. With 4 bases clipped from V and 2 bases from J, the junction kept 21 bases outside the gene matches. The CDR3 DNA sequence: TGTGCCAGCAGCCCCCGAGGGCTGCCGGGACAGAGATCAGCTGGGGCCAACGTCCTGACTTGC. Translation: CASSPRGLPGQRSAGANVLTC.

This clonotype was recorded a few times. CDR3 sequence reads: CASSPAGTGIYNEQFF. CDR3 bases: TGTGCCAGTAGTCCAGCCGGGACAGGGATCTACAATGAGCAGTTCTTC. The V call is TRBV19, the J call TRBJ2-1, with 9 nucleotides matching TRBD1. CDR1 is LNHDA and CDR2 is SQIVND in the germline V gene (reference sequence). J lost 3 bases, V lost 5 bases, and 8 bases had no gene match. CDR3 length: 16 amino acids.

This clonotype was detected ten times or more. The rearrangement links TRBV3-1 to TRBJ2-3; TRBD2 matches 9 bases. After removal of 6 bases from V and 5 bases from J, the junction contained 9 bases not matched to a gene. CDR1 and CDR2 (germline): LGHDT, YNNKEL (reference sequence). The CDR3 sequence is 15 residues long. CDR3 in DNA: TGTGCCAGCAGTGTAGCGGGAGTCCCGGGAGATACGCAGTATTTT. Amino acid sequence: CASSVAGVPGDTQYF.

This clonotype came up many times. The J gene is TRBJ2-5, the V gene TRBV10-3; 7 bases line up with TRBD2. Germline lookup yields CDR1 ENHRY and CDR2 SYGVKD. V dropped 10 bases and J dropped 3; count of bases not matched to a gene: 5. There are 12 residues in the CDR3. This chain's CDR3 is CATIRGEETQYF. For the CDR3, the DNA is TGTGCCACCATTCGGGGGGAAGAGACCCAGTACTTC.

This clonotype was seen many times. CDR3 region: CASSLGFQREGGETQYF. The CDR3 DNA sequence: TGTGCCAGCAGCTTGGGCTTTCAGCGGGAGGGAGGGGAGACCCAGTACTTC. V gene TRBV11-3 combines with J gene TRBJ2-5; 10 positions agree with TRBD2. V gave up 3 bases and J gave up 5 bases; unmatched junction bases: 12. The V gene's germline CDR1 is SGHNT and CDR2 YENEEA. This CDR3 has 17 amino acids.

There are many counts of this clonotype. This chain links TRBV12-3 or TRBV12-4 with TRBJ2-5, with 10 bases fitting TRBD2. The junction had 10 bases not matched to a gene; V was cut back by 8 bases and J by 4 bases. The CDR3 runs 15 residues. In DNA, the CDR3 is TGTGCCAGCCGCCGGGGGACTAGCGTCGGAGAGACCCAGTACTTC. Translated, it gives CASRRGTSVGETQYF.

This clonotype was observed at least ten times. The V gene is TRBV19, the J gene TRBJ2-2; D not resolved. The germline CDR1 and CDR2 sequences are LNHDA and SQIVND (reference sequence). This CDR3 contains 13 residues. Trimming stripped 0 bases from V and 8 bases from J, with 7 bases between. CDR3 DNA sequence: TGTGCCAGTAGTATAGATCGCTCGGGGGAGCTGTTTTTT. Its protein product is CASSIDRSGELFF.

The chain links TRBV6-5 to TRBJ2-2, with 8 bases identical to TRBD1. There are 18 residues in the CDR3. Trimming at V came to 1 base and at J to 1 base, leaving 8 bases not matched to a gene. Per the germline V gene, CDR1 is MNHEY and CDR2 is SVGAGI. CDR3 coding DNA: TGTGCCAGCAGTTACTTGCCCTCCGGGACAGGGAACACCGGGGAGCTGTTTTTT. Translated: CASSYLPSGTGNTGELFF.

This clonotype was recorded many times. The chain has TRBV12-3 or TRBV12-4 and TRBJ1-5, with D perhaps TRBD1 (5 bases). The CDR3 length is 12 residues. V lost 6 bases to trimming and J lost 7 bases, with 10 bases between them. For the CDR3, the DNA is TGTGCCAGCAGCCGACAGTCGCAGCCCCAGCATTTT. It yields the protein CASSRQSQPQHF.

This clonotype was detected ten times or more. The CDR3 coding sequence is TGCGCCAGCAGTTCCCTTAGCGGGCCGAAGAACAATGAGCAGTTCTTC. This codes for CASSSLSGPKNNEQFF. This chain joins TRBV10-1 and TRBJ2-1; 7 bases agree with TRBD2. Germline V lookup: CDR1 WNHNN, CDR2 SYGVQD (reference sequence). This CDR3 is 16 amino acids long. V lost 5 bases, J lost 5 bases, and 12 bases stayed unmatched.

This clonotype was observed at least ten times. The chain recombines TRBV6-5 with TRBJ1-1; possibly TRBD1 for D (5 bases). The CDR3 has 15 amino acids. Germline lookup yields CDR1 MNHEY and CDR2 SVGAGI. V lost 2 bases and J 0 bases, leaving 10 bases between the germline ends. CDR3 coding DNA: TGTGCCAGCAGTTACAGGGGACGCATGAACACTGAAGCTTTCTTT. It is translated as CASSYRGRMNTEAFF.

There are a few counts of this clonotype. The genes are TRBV27 and TRBJ2-7; 10 positions match TRBD1. CDR1 and CDR2 (germline): MNHEY, SMNVEV (reference sequence). The J segment lost 0 bases and the V segment lost 0 bases, leaving 2 bases of the junction unmatched. This CDR3 is built from 16 residues. The CDR3 DNA sequence: TGTGCCAGCAGTTTATCGGACAGGGGGAGCTCCTACGAGCAGTACTTC. This encodes CASSLSDRGSSYEQYF.

This clonotype was seen at least ten times. This sequence joins TRBV9 and TRBJ1-1; D is ambiguous. V was pared by 0 bases and J by 4 bases, with 10 bases between. This CDR3 has 14 amino acids. The germline V gene has CDR1 SGDLS and CDR2 YYNGEE. CDR3 in DNA: TGTGCCAGCAGCGTAGAAGCCCCTTCCACTGAAGCTTTCTTT. Residues: CASSVEAPSTEAFF.

The genes are TRBV6-1 and TRBJ2-7; 11 bases are shared with TRBD2. The germline gives CDR1 MNHNS, CDR2 SASEGT. The length of the CDR3 is 15 residues. The junction had 9 bases not matched to a gene; V was cut back by 6 bases and J by 5 bases. CDR3: CASSKAGTSGDEQYF. For the CDR3, the DNA is TGTGCCAGCAGCAAAGCCGGGACTAGCGGAGACGAGCAGTACTTC.

About this clonotype itself: A much larger clone differs from this one at a single base, so this may be a read error. The chain recombines TRBV27 with TRBJ1-2; D ambiguous. CDR3 length equals 13 residues. Germline CDR1 and CDR2: MNHEY and SMNVEV (reference sequence). Trimming removed 5 bases from V and 6 bases from J, with 13 bases in between. The CDR3 coding sequence is TGTGCCAGCAGTGGTGGCGGGTCGGATGGCTACACCTTC. Protein product: CASSGGGSDGYTF.

This clonotype showed up just a few times. The CDR3 spells CASAQQGDTEAFF. The DNA for the CDR3 is TGTGCCAGCGCGCAGCAGGGCGACACTGAAGCTTTCTTT. The chain employs TRBV7-2 and TRBJ1-1, with D possibly matching TRBD1 (5 bases). The length of the CDR3 is 13 residues. V was trimmed by 8 bases and J by 3 bases, leaving 13 bases between them. The germline V gene encodes CDR1 SGHTA and CDR2 FQGNSA.

This clonotype was counted at least ten times. This chain links TRBV6-1 with TRBJ2-5, with D possibly TRBD2 on 5 matching bases. Trimming took off 7 bases at V and 1 base at J, with 10 bases between the two ends. The germline V gene encodes CDR1 MNHNS and CDR2 SASEGT. The CDR3 runs to 13 residues. The CDR3 DNA sequence: TGTGCCAGCAAAAGGCTAGCCCAAGAGACCCAGTACTTC. The encoded protein is CASKRLAQETQYF.

This clonotype has ten or more counts. This chain connects TRBV11-2 to TRBJ2-2, with 14 bases identical to TRBD2. Per germline, CDR1 SGHAT and CDR2 FQNNGV. V shed 5 bases, J shed 0 bases, and the junction held 20 bases outside the gene matches. The CDR3 consists of 23 residues. In nucleotides, the CDR3 is TGTGCCAGCAGCAGACGACTAGCGGGAGGGTTATCCTCCATATCCTCGAACACCGGGGAGCTGTTTTTT. It specifies CASSRRLAGGLSSISSNTGELFF.

The rearrangement uses TRBV9 and TRBJ2-2, with D possibly matching TRBD1 (6 bases). With 0 bases removed from V and 2 bases from J, the gap between germline ends came to 8 bases. The germline V gene has CDR1 SGDLS and CDR2 YYNGEE. This CDR3 contains 15 residues. This chain's CDR3 is CASSVGDTNTGELFF. CDR3 bases: TGTGCCAGCAGCGTAGGGGACACCAACACCGGGGAGCTGTTTTTT.

The chain has TRBV20-1 and TRBJ2-7; maybe TRBD1 (6 bases). The CDR3 length is 13 residues. Germline-derived CDR1 and CDR2 are DFQATT and SNEGSKA (reference sequence). V lost 2 bases to trimming and J lost 4 bases, with 12 bases between them. The CDR3 region has the DNA TGCAGTGCTAGATTGGGGGCACTATACGAGCAGTACTTC. It yields the protein CSARLGALYEQYF.

This clonotype showed up many times. This rearrangement joins TRBV2 to TRBJ1-2, with a possible D match to TRBD1 (6 bases). Trimming took off 4 bases at V and 4 bases at J, with 13 bases between the two ends. CDR3 length: 14 amino acids. Germline values: CDR1 SNHLY, CDR2 FYNNEI. CDR3 sequence reads: CASSVSQGSYGYTF. In DNA form, the CDR3 reads TGTGCCAGCAGTGTCTCACAGGGAAGCTATGGCTACACCTTC.

A remark on this clonotype: Compared with germline, one end of the junction differs, possibly owing to a read error. The chain has TRBV20-1 and TRBJ1-4; 7 positions agree with TRBD1. The CDR3 is made up of 15 amino acids. Germline-derived CDR1 and CDR2 are DFQATT and SNEGSKA (reference sequence). The DNA of the CDR3 is TGCAGTGCTAGAGTCCACGGCAGGGGGGACGAAAAACTGCTTTTT. It is translated as CSARVHGRGDEKLLF.

Comment on this clonotype: It may be a read error: a sequence one base away is much more abundant. The genes are TRBV12-3 or TRBV12-4 and TRBJ2-5; 8 bases map to TRBD2. This CDR3 is built from 16 residues. Trimming removed 8 bases from V and 11 bases from J; junction bases left unmatched: 22. CDR3 DNA: TGTGCCAGCCGGGGGGGTAGCGGCCGGAGGGGAAATGAGCAGTACTTC. Encoded protein: CASRGGSGRRGNEQYF.

The chain carries TRBV6-5 and TRBJ2-1; 10 bases match TRBD2. V dropped 0 bases and J dropped 8; count of bases not matched to a gene: 4. This CDR3 has 15 amino acids. Per the germline V gene, CDR1 is MNHEY and CDR2 is SVGAGI. The CDR3 DNA sequence: TGTGCCAGCAGTTACTCGAGGCTAGCGGGAGATGAGCAGTTCTTC. The encoded protein is CASSYSRLAGDEQFF.

In its sample, this clonotype was seen many times. This sequence joins TRBV12-3 or TRBV12-4 and TRBJ2-2; D not resolved. The V end lost 3 bases, the J end lost 7 bases, and 18 bases lay between the germline ends. The CDR3 extends over 16 amino acids. The CDR3 nucleotides read TGTGCCAGCAGTTTCTCGCTGCCCGGAGTAGGCGGGGAGCTGTTTTTT. This sequence encodes CASSFSLPGVGGELFF.

This clonotype was detected only a few times. The rearrangement uses TRBV4-1 and TRBJ2-1; 11 positions agree with TRBD2. V shed 6 bases and J 12 bases; nucleotides not matched to a gene: 13. Germline V lookup: CDR1 MGHRA, CDR2 YSYEKL. The CDR3 is 15 amino acids. The chain's CDR3 is CASSGYVAGGEGQFF. The CDR3 bases are TGCGCCAGCAGTGGTTATGTAGCGGGAGGGGAAGGGCAGTTCTTC.

This clonotype showed up many times. The DNA of the CDR3 is TGTGCCAGCAGGACTGTGACCGGGGAGCTGTTTTTT. Translation: CASRTVTGELFF. V is TRBV3-1 and J is TRBJ2-2; the D is unclear. The CDR3 spans 12 residues. Trimming stripped 6 bases from V and 5 bases from J, with 7 bases between. Germline values: CDR1 LGHDT, CDR2 YNNKEL (reference sequence).

This clonotype was counted ten times or more. The rearrangement links TRBV2 to TRBJ2-3; 10 nucleotides align to TRBD2. V dropped 3 bases and J dropped 6; count of bases not matched to a gene: 6. There are 15 residues in the CDR3. Per germline, CDR1 SNHLY and CDR2 FYNNEI. The CDR3 bases are TGTGCCAGCAGTGATCTAGCGGGAGTAAGTGATACGCAGTATTTT. Amino acid sequence: CASSDLAGVSDTQYF.